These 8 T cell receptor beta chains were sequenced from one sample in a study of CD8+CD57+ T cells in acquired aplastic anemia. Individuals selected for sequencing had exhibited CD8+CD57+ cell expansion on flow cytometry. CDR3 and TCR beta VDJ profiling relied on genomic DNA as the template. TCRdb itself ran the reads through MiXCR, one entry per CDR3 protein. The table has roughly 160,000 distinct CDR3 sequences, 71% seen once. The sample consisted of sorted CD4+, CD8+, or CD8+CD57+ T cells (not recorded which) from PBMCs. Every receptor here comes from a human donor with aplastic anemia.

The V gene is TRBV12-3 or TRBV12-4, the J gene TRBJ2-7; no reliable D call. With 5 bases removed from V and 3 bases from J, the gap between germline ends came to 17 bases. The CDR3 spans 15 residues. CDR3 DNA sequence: TGTGCCAGCAGTGATTACCGGATAGTATTCTACGAGCAGTACTTC. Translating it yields CASSDYRIVFYEQYF.

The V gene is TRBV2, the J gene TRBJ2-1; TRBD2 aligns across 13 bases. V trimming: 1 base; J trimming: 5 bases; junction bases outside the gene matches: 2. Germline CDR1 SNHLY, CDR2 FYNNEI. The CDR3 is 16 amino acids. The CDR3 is CASSEVGTSGNNEQFF. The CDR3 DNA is TGTGCCAGCAGTGAAGTCGGGACTAGCGGGAACAATGAGCAGTTCTTC.

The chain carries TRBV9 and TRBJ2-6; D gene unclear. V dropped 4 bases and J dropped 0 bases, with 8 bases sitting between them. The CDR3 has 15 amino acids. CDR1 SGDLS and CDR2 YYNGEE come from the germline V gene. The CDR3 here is CASSTYSSGANVLTF. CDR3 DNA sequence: TGTGCCAGCAGCACCTACAGCTCTGGGGCCAACGTCCTGACTTTC.

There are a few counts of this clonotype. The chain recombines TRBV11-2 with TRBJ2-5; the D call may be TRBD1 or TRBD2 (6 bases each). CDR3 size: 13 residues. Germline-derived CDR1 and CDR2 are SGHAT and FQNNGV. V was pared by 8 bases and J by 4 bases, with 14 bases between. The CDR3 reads CASGPGARETQYF. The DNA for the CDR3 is TGTGCCAGCGGTCCGGGGGCGCGAGAGACCCAGTACTTC.

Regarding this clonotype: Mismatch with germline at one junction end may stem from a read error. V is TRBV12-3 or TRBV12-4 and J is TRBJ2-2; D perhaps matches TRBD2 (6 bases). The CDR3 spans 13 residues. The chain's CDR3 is CASSLGVTGGLFF. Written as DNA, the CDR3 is TGTGCCAGCAGTTTGGGTGTCACCGGGGGGCTGTTTTTT.

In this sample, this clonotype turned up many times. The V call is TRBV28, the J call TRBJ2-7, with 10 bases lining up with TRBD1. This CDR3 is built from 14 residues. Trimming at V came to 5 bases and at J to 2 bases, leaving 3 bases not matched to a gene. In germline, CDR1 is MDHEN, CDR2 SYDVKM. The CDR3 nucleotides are TGTGCCAGCAGTGACAGGGGGCTTCCCTACGAGCAGTACGTC. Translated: CASSDRGLPYEQYV.

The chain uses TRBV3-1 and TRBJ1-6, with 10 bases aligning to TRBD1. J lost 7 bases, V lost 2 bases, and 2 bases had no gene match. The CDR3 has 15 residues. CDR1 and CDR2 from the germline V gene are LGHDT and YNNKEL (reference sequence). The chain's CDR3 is CASSQLGQGNSPLHF. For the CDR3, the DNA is TGTGCCAGCAGCCAACTGGGACAGGGGAATTCACCCCTCCACTTT.

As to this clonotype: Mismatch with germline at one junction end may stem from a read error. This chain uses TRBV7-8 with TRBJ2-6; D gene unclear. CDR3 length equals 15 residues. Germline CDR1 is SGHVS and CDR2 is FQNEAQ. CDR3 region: CASSQDWTGANVLTF. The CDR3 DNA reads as TGCGCCAGCAGCCAAGATTGGACTGGGGCCAACGTCCTGACTTTC.